The present TCR beta chain was sequenced within a study of T cell responses to AZD1222 COVID-19 vaccine. As to this clone: The antigen remains undetermined.

Profiled with immunoSEQ multiplex PCR; TCRdb holds only in-frame clones, not every one. This sample carries about 130,000 clones, more than 70% of them seen once, and the ten largest clones take around 12%. Regarding the study as a whole: Among the donors, most were white British and more were female, and clonal diversity was possibly underestimated. Regions 160-218 and 743-854 dominated among vaccine-associated CD4 TCRs spanning spike. The number of AZD1222 recipients seropositive at baseline was only 5 to 7.

The length of the CDR3 is 14 residues. V lost 5 bases and J 1 base, leaving 11 bases between the germline ends. The germline V gene has CDR1 LNHDA and CDR2 SQIVND (reference sequence). The TCR was taken from an adult in good health. This specimen consisted of peripheral blood, obtained on day 0 of AZD1222 vaccination. This chain joins TRBV19 and TRBJ1-1; possible D gene TRBD1, 6 bases. The CDR3 spells CASSVSTGNTEAFF. CDR3 sequence (DNA): TGTGCCAGTAGTGTGTCGACAGGGAACACTGAAGCTTTCTTT.